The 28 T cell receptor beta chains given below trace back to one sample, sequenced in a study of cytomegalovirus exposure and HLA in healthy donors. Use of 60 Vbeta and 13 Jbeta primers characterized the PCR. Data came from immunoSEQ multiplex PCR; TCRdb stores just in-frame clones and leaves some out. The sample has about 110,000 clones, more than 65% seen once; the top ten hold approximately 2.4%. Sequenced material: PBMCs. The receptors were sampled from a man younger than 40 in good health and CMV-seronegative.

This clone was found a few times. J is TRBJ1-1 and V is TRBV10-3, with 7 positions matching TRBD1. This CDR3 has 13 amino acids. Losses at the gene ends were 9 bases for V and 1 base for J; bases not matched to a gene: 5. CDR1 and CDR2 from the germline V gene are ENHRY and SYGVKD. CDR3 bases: TGTGCCATAGGGACAGCTCCGAACACTGAAGCTTTCTTT. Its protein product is CAIGTAPNTEAFF.

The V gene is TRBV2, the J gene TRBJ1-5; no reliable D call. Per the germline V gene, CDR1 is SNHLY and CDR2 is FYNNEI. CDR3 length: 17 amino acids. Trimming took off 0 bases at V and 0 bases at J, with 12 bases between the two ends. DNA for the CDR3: TGTGCCAGCAGTGAAGCGGTGTTGGCGGATAGCAATCAGCCCCAGCATTTT. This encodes CASSEAVLADSNQPQHF.

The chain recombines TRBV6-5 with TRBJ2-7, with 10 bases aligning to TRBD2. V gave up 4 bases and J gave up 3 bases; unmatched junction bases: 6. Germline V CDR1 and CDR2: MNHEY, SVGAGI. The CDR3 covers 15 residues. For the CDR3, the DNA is TGTGCCAGCAGTTCAAGACTAGCGGGTGGCTACGAGCAGTACTTC. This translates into CASSSRLAGGYEQYF.

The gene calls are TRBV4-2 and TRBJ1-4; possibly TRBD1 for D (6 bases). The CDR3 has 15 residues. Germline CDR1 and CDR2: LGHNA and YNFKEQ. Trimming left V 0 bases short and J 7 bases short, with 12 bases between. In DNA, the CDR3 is TGTGCCAGCAGCCAAGATAGGGGGGGGAGTGAAAAACTGTTTTTT. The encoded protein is CASSQDRGGSEKLFF.

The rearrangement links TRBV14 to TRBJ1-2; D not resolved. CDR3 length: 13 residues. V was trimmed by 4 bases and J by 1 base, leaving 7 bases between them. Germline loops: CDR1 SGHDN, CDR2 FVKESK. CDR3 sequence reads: CASSRRGNYGYTF. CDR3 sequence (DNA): TGTGCCAGCAGCCGTCGGGGTAACTATGGCTACACCTTC.

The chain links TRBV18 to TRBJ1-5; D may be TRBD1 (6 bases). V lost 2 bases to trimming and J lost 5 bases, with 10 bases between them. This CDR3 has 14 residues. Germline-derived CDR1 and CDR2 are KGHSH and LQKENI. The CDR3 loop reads CASSPEYRDQPQHF. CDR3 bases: TGTGCCAGCTCACCAGAGTACAGGGATCAGCCCCAGCATTTT.

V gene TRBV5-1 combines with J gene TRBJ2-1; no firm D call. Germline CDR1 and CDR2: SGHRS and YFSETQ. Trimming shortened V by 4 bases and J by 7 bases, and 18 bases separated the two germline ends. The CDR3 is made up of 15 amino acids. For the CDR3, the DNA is TGCGCCAGCAGCCGCCAACTCGATGTTCGAAATGAGCAGTTCTTC. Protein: CASSRQLDVRNEQFF.

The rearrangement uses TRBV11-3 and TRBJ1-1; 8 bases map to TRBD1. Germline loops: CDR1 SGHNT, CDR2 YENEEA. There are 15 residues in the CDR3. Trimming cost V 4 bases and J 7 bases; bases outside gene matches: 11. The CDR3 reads CASSSGTGPPGEAFF. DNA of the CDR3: TGTGCCAGCAGCTCCGGGACAGGACCTCCTGGTGAAGCTTTCTTT.

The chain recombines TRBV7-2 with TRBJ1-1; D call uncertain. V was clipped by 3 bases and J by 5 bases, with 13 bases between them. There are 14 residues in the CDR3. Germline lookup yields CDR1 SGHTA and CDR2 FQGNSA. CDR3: CASSFKVGNTEAFF. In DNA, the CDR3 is TGTGCCAGCAGCTTTAAGGTCGGGAATACTGAAGCTTTCTTT.

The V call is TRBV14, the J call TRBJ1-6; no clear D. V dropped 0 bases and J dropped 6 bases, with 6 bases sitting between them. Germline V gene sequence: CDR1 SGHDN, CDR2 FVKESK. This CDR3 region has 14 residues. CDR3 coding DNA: TGTGCCAGCAGCCAAGATTGGAGTAATTCACCCCTCCACTTT. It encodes CASSQDWSNSPLHF.

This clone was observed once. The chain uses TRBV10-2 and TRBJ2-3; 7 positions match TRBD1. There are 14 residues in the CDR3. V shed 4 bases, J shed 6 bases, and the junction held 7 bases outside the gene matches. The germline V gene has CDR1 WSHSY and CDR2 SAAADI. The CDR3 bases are TGCGCCAGCAGTGCTGGGCGCAGGGGGGATACGCAGTATTTT. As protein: CASSAGRRGDTQYF.

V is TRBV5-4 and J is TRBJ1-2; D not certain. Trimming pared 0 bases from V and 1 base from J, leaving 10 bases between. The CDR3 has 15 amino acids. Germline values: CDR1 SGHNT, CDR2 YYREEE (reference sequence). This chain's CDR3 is CASSLDPFVNYGYTF. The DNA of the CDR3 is TGTGCCAGCAGCTTGGATCCTTTTGTTAACTATGGCTACACCTTC.

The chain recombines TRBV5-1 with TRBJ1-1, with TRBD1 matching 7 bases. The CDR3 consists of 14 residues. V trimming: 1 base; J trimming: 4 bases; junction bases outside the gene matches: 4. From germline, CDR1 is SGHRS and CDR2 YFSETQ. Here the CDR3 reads CASSLLPGGTEAFF. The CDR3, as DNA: TGCGCCAGCAGCTTGTTGCCAGGGGGCACTGAAGCTTTCTTT.

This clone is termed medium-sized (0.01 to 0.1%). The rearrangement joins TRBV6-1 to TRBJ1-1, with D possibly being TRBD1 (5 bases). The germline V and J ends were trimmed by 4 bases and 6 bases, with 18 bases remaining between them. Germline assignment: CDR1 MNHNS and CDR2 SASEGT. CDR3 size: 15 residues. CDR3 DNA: TGTGCCAGCAGTGTCCAACAGGAGGGATATGCTGAAGCTTTCTTT. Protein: CASSVQQEGYAEAFF.

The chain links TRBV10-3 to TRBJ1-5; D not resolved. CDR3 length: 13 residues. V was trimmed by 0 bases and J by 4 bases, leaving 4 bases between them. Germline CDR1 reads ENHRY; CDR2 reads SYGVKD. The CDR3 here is CAISESENQPQHF. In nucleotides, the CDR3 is TGTGCCATCAGTGAGTCAGAGAATCAGCCCCAGCATTTT.

DNA of the CDR3: TGTGCCAGCGGGGGGGTAGCTGAAGCTTTCTTT. It codes for CASGGVAEAFF. The gene calls are TRBV27 and TRBJ1-1, with a tentative D call TRBD1 (5 bases). This CDR3 comprises 11 residues. CDR1 is MNHEY, CDR2 SMNVEV, per germline (reference sequence). V was trimmed by 8 bases and J by 6 bases, leaving 10 bases between them.

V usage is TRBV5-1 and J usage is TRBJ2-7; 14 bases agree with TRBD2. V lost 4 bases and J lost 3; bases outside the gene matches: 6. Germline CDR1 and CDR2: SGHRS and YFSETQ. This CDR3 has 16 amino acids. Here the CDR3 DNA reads TGCGCCAGCAGCCTGGGACTAGCGGGGGCCTACTACGAGCAGTACTTC. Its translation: CASSLGLAGAYYEQYF.

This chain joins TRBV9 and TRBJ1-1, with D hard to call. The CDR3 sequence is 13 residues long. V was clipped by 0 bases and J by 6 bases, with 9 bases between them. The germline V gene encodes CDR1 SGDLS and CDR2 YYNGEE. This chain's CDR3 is CASSVVSNAEAFF. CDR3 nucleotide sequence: TGTGCCAGCAGCGTAGTGAGTAACGCTGAAGCTTTCTTT.

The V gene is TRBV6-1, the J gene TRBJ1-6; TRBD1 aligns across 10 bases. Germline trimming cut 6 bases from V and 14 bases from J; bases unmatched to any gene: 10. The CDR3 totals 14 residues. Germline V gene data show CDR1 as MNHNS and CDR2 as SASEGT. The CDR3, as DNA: TGTGCCAGCAGGGGGGACAGGGGACGTCCGACCCTCCACTTT. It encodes CASRGDRGRPTLHF.

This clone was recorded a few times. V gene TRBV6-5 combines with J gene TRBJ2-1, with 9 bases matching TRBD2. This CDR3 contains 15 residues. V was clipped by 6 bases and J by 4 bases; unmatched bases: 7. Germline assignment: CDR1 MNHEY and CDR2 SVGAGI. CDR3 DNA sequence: TGTGCCAGCAGCCCCGGGACTAGCTTGTACAATGAGCAGTTCTTC. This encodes CASSPGTSLYNEQFF.

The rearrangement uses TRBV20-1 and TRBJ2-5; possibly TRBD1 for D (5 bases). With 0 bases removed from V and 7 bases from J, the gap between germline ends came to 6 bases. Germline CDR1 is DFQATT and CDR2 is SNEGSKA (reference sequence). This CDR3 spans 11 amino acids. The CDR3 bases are TGCAGTGCTAGAGAACAGGTGACCCAGTACTTC. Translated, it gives CSAREQVTQYF.

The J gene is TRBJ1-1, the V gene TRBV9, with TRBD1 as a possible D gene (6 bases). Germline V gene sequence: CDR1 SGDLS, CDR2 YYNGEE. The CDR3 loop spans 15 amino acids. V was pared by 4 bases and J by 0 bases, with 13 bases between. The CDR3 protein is CASSSQTGMNTEAFF. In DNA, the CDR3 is TGTGCCAGCAGCTCTCAGACAGGAATGAACACTGAAGCTTTCTTT.

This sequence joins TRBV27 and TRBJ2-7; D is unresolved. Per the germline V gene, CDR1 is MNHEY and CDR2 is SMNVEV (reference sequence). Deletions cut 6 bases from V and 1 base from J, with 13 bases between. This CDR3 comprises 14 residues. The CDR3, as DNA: TGTGCCAGCAGATATCGTCCTCAGTCCTACGAGCAGTACTTC. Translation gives CASRYRPQSYEQYF.

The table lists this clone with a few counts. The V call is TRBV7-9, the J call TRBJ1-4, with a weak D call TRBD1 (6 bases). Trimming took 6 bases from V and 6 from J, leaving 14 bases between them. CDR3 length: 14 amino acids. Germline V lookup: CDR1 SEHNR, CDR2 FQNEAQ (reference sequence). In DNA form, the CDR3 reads TGTGCCAGCAGTTTAAGGGCAGGGGATGAAAAACTGTTTTTT. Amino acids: CASSLRAGDEKLFF.

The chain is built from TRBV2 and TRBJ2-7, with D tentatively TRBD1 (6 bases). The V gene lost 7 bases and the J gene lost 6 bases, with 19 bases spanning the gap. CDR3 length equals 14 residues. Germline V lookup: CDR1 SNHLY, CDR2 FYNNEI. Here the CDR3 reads CASTKAGQGPEQYF. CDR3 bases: TGTGCCAGCACGAAGGCCGGGCAGGGGCCCGAGCAGTACTTC.

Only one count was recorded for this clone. The CDR3 loop reads CASSLSSGEAFF. The CDR3 region has the DNA TGTGCCAGCAGTTTATCGTCAGGGGAAGCTTTCTTT. The V call is TRBV28, the J call TRBJ1-1; TRBD1 might be the D (5 bases). This CDR3 spans 12 amino acids. V lost 1 base and J lost 8, with 8 bases in between. Germline V CDR1 and CDR2: MDHEN, SYDVKM. Together with reference TRBV28 and TRBJ1-1, the CDR3 gives the full variable domain: DVKVTQSSRYLVKRTGEKVFLECVQDMDHENMFWYRQDPGLGLRLIYFSYDVKMKEKGDIPEGYSVSREKKERFSLILESASTNQTSMYLCASSLSSGEAFFGQGTRLTVV.

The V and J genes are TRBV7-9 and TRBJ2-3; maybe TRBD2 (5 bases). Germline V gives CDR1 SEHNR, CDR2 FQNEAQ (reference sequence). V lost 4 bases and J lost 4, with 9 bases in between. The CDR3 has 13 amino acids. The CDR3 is CASSSSGSDTQYF. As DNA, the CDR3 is TGTGCCAGCAGCTCAAGCGGCTCAGATACGCAGTATTTT.

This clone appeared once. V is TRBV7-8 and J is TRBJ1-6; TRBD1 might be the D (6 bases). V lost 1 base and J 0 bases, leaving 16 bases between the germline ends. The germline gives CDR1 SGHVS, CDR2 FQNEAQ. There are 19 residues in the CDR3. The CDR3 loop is CASSLDGTSRSSYNSPLHF. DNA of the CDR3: TGTGCCAGCAGCTTAGACGGGACATCTAGGAGCTCCTATAATTCACCCCTCCACTTT.